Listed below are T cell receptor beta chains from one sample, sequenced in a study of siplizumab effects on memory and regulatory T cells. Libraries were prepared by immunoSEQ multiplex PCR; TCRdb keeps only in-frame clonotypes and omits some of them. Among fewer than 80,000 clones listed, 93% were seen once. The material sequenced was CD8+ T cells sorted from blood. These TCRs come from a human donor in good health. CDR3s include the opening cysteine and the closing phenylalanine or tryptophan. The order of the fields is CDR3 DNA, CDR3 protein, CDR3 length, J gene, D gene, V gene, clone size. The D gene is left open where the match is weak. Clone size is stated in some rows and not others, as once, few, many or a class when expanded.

cdr3_nt: TGTGCCAGCAGCTTAGGGACAGGCGCCTACGAGCAGTACTTC
cdr3_aa: CASSLGTGAYEQYF
cdr3_length: 14
j_call: TRBJ2-7
d_call: TRBD1
v_call: TRBV7-6
clone_size: -

cdr3_nt: TGTGCCAGCAGTTTAATTCTAGCGGGGGCGGACGATGAGCAGTTCTTC
cdr3_aa: CASSLILAGADDEQFF
cdr3_length: 16
j_call: TRBJ2-1
d_call: TRBD2
v_call: TRBV27
clone_size: -

cdr3_nt: TGTGCCAGCAGTACAGGGAGCGCTGAAGCTTTCTTT
cdr3_aa: CASSTGSAEAFF
cdr3_length: 12
j_call: TRBJ1-1
d_call: -
v_call: TRBV6-1
clone_size: -

cdr3_nt: TGTGCCAGCAGCCTGGGACCGTCGGCGAGGACCTACGAGCAGTACTTC
cdr3_aa: CASSLGPSARTYEQYF
cdr3_length: 16
j_call: TRBJ2-7
d_call: -
v_call: TRBV11-3
clone_size: -

cdr3_nt: TGTGCCAGCAGCTTGGAGGGGACCAGTTCACCCCTCCACTTT
cdr3_aa: CASSLEGTSSPLHF
cdr3_length: 14
j_call: TRBJ1-6
d_call: -
v_call: TRBV5-4
clone_size: -

cdr3_nt: TGTGCCAGCAGTTACGCGACAGGGGGGGACGGCGGGGAGCTGTTTTTT
cdr3_aa: CASSYATGGDGGELFF
cdr3_length: 16
j_call: TRBJ2-2
d_call: TRBD1
v_call: TRBV6-5
clone_size: -

cdr3_nt: TGCAGCGTTTATGACCCCCTAGGCACCGGGGAGCTGTTTTTT
cdr3_aa: CSVYDPLGTGELFF
cdr3_length: 14
j_call: TRBJ2-2
d_call: -
v_call: TRBV29-1
clone_size: once

cdr3_nt: TGTGCCAGCATTAACGACAGGGGGCGAGGCTCTCTTCTAGCCAAAAACATTCAGTACTTC
cdr3_aa: CASINDRGRGSLLAKNIQYF
cdr3_length: 20
j_call: TRBJ2-4
d_call: -
v_call: TRBV21-1
clone_size: -

cdr3_nt: TGTGCCAGCAGTCCTAACACTGAAGCTTTCTTT
cdr3_aa: CASSPNTEAFF
cdr3_length: 11
j_call: TRBJ1-1
d_call: -
v_call: TRBV11-2
clone_size: few

cdr3_nt: TGTGCCTGGAGTCCGGGGGGCGGGGAGCTGTTTTTT
cdr3_aa: CAWSPGGGELFF
cdr3_length: 12
j_call: TRBJ2-2
d_call: TRBD2
v_call: TRBV30
clone_size: -

cdr3_nt: TGCGCCAGCAGCCAAGCCGAGGACTTCAATGAGCAGTTCTTC
cdr3_aa: CASSQAEDFNEQFF
cdr3_length: 14
j_call: TRBJ2-1
d_call: -
v_call: TRBV4-3
clone_size: -

cdr3_nt: TGCAGCGTTGGGACAGACATGAACACTGAAGCTTTCTTT
cdr3_aa: CSVGTDMNTEAFF
cdr3_length: 13
j_call: TRBJ1-1
d_call: -
v_call: TRBV29-1
clone_size: -

cdr3_nt: TGCGCCAGCAGCCAAGAACGGGGGCTGGTCACTGAAGCTTTCTTT
cdr3_aa: CASSQERGLVTEAFF
cdr3_length: 15
j_call: TRBJ1-1
d_call: -
v_call: TRBV4-3
clone_size: -

cdr3_nt: TGTGCCGGAACGCCCTCATGGAGGGGGTACACCATATATTTT
cdr3_aa: CAGTPSWRGYTIYF
cdr3_length: 14
j_call: TRBJ1-3
d_call: -
v_call: TRBV19
clone_size: -

cdr3_nt: TGCAGCGTTGTCGGAGGGGGGACAGATACGCAGTATTTT
cdr3_aa: CSVVGGGTDTQYF
cdr3_length: 13
j_call: TRBJ2-3
d_call: -
v_call: TRBV29-1
clone_size: -

cdr3_nt: TGTGCCAGCAGCTCAGTAGGGGGGTTCACTGAAGCTTTCTTT
cdr3_aa: CASSSVGGFTEAFF
cdr3_length: 14
j_call: TRBJ1-1
d_call: -
v_call: TRBV13
clone_size: -

cdr3_nt: TGCACCGTTGGGGACGAGACAGAGGATTACAATGAGCAGTTCTTC
cdr3_aa: CTVGDETEDYNEQFF
cdr3_length: 15
j_call: TRBJ2-1
d_call: -
v_call: TRBV29-1
clone_size: once

cdr3_nt: TGTGCCAGCAGCTTAAGAGGGACAGGGGAGTTTCAGAATGTGCCCCAGCATTTT
cdr3_aa: CASSLRGTGEFQNVPQHF
cdr3_length: 18
j_call: TRBJ1-5
d_call: TRBD1
v_call: TRBV7-3
clone_size: -

cdr3_nt: TGTGCCAGCAGTGAGACAGGCGCGGGTGGGGCCAACGTCCTGACTTTC
cdr3_aa: CASSETGAGGANVLTF
cdr3_length: 16
j_call: TRBJ2-6
d_call: -
v_call: TRBV6-4
clone_size: -

cdr3_nt: TGTGCCAGCAGCTTAGCCATCGGGGGTAATGAAAAACTGTTTTTT
cdr3_aa: CASSLAIGGNEKLFF
cdr3_length: 15
j_call: TRBJ1-4
d_call: -
v_call: TRBV7-9
clone_size: -

cdr3_nt: TGTGCCAGCAGCGTAGACGGTTTTGAAGAAAAACTGTTTTTT
cdr3_aa: CASSVDGFEEKLFF
cdr3_length: 14
j_call: TRBJ1-4
d_call: -
v_call: TRBV9
clone_size: -

cdr3_nt: TGTGCCAGCAGAGGGATGGATGGCTACACCTTC
cdr3_aa: CASRGMDGYTF
cdr3_length: 11
j_call: TRBJ1-2
d_call: -
v_call: TRBV2
clone_size: -

cdr3_nt: TGTGCCAGCAGTTACTTGTGGCCCTCCTACGAGCAGTACTTC
cdr3_aa: CASSYLWPSYEQYF
cdr3_length: 14
j_call: TRBJ2-7
d_call: -
v_call: TRBV6-5
clone_size: -

cdr3_nt: TGTGCCAGCAGTGAACGCAGCGAAACAGGGATAGATACGCAGTATTTT
cdr3_aa: CASSERSETGIDTQYF
cdr3_length: 16
j_call: TRBJ2-3
d_call: -
v_call: TRBV6-1
clone_size: -

cdr3_nt: TGTGCCAGCAGTCCCCCCCGAGGTTGGGGCACAGATACGCAGTATTTT
cdr3_aa: CASSPPRGWGTDTQYF
cdr3_length: 16
j_call: TRBJ2-3
d_call: -
v_call: TRBV7-9
clone_size: -

cdr3_nt: TGTGCCAGCAGCCAAAGGGACGGCGAGAACACTGAAGCTTTCTTT
cdr3_aa: CASSQRDGENTEAFF
cdr3_length: 15
j_call: TRBJ1-1
d_call: -
v_call: TRBV4-2
clone_size: medium-sized

cdr3_nt: TGTGCCAGCAGCCCAGGAGTGTCTAGCACAGATACGCAGTATTTT
cdr3_aa: CASSPGVSSTDTQYF
cdr3_length: 15
j_call: TRBJ2-3
d_call: -
v_call: TRBV7-7
clone_size: -

cdr3_nt: TGTGCCAGCAGTCCCTCCGTGGGCTATGGCTACACCTTC
cdr3_aa: CASSPSVGYGYTF
cdr3_length: 13
j_call: TRBJ1-2
d_call: -
v_call: TRBV27
clone_size: -

cdr3_nt: TGTGCCAGCAGTTACTTGGAACAACAAGGCACCATATATTTT
cdr3_aa: CASSYLEQQGTIYF
cdr3_length: 14
j_call: TRBJ1-3
d_call: -
v_call: TRBV6-5
clone_size: -

cdr3_nt: TGCGCCAGCAGCCAAGATGGGGGAGGGGGCGTGAACACTGAAGCTTTCTTT
cdr3_aa: CASSQDGGGGVNTEAFF
cdr3_length: 17
j_call: TRBJ1-1
d_call: TRBD1
v_call: TRBV4-3
clone_size: -

cdr3_nt: TGTGCCACCAGCCTCACTCGGCTCGCAGATACGCAGTATTTT
cdr3_aa: CATSLTRLADTQYF
cdr3_length: 14
j_call: TRBJ2-3
d_call: -
v_call: TRBV15
clone_size: -

cdr3_nt: TGTGCCAGCAGCCCCCTGGGTCGGCCCACTGAAGCTTTCTTT
cdr3_aa: CASSPLGRPTEAFF
cdr3_length: 14
j_call: TRBJ1-1
d_call: -
v_call: TRBV7-9
clone_size: -

cdr3_nt: TGTGCCAGTACCGGCGGACCGAGCTCCTACAATGAGCAGTTCTTC
cdr3_aa: CASTGGPSSYNEQFF
cdr3_length: 15
j_call: TRBJ2-1
d_call: -
v_call: TRBV19
clone_size: -

cdr3_nt: TGTGCCAGTAGCCCGGAGGGACGGGGGGTTAGAGCTTTCTTT
cdr3_aa: CASSPEGRGVRAFF
cdr3_length: 14
j_call: TRBJ1-1
d_call: -
v_call: TRBV19
clone_size: -

cdr3_nt: TGTGCCAGCTCCGTAGACAGGGGGGACGAGCAGTACTTC
cdr3_aa: CASSVDRGDEQYF
cdr3_length: 13
j_call: TRBJ2-7
d_call: TRBD1
v_call: TRBV5-5
clone_size: -

cdr3_nt: TGCGCCAGCAGCCAAGGAGAGAAGACCGGGGAGCTGTTTTTT
cdr3_aa: CASSQGEKTGELFF
cdr3_length: 14
j_call: TRBJ2-2
d_call: -
v_call: TRBV4-1
clone_size: -

cdr3_nt: TGTGCCAGCAGCCCTCCCCGGGCGGGGGGGAAAGAGACCCAGTACTTC
cdr3_aa: CASSPPRAGGKETQYF
cdr3_length: 16
j_call: TRBJ2-5
d_call: TRBD2
v_call: TRBV11-3
clone_size: -

cdr3_nt: TGTGCCAGCAGCCACGAGAGCGGGACAGGGCTGTACGAGCAGTACTTC
cdr3_aa: CASSHESGTGLYEQYF
cdr3_length: 16
j_call: TRBJ2-7
d_call: TRBD1
v_call: TRBV4-2
clone_size: -

cdr3_nt: TGTGCCAGCAGTTTATCTCCCCTAGCGGGGACCACGGATACGCAGTATTTT
cdr3_aa: CASSLSPLAGTTDTQYF
cdr3_length: 17
j_call: TRBJ2-3
d_call: TRBD2
v_call: TRBV28
clone_size: -

cdr3_nt: TGCAGCGTTTCCTCTTGGGACAGCTCCTACGAGCAGTACTTC
cdr3_aa: CSVSSWDSSYEQYF
cdr3_length: 14
j_call: TRBJ2-7
d_call: TRBD1
v_call: TRBV29-1
clone_size: -

cdr3_nt: TGTGCCAGCAGCTTAGTTGCAGGGGCGGGCACCGGGGAGCTGTTTTTT
cdr3_aa: CASSLVAGAGTGELFF
cdr3_length: 16
j_call: TRBJ2-2
d_call: -
v_call: TRBV7-6
clone_size: -

cdr3_nt: TGCAGCGTTGAATTCGAGGACACTATCTACGAGCAGTACTTC
cdr3_aa: CSVEFEDTIYEQYF
cdr3_length: 14
j_call: TRBJ2-7
d_call: -
v_call: TRBV29-1
clone_size: -

cdr3_nt: TGTGCCAGCAGCTTAGGCCGGGGGGAGCTGTTTTTT
cdr3_aa: CASSLGRGELFF
cdr3_length: 12
j_call: TRBJ2-2
d_call: -
v_call: TRBV13
clone_size: -

cdr3_nt: TGCGCCAGCAGCTTTGTGGCGGGGGGAGAGACCGAGCAGTACTTC
cdr3_aa: CASSFVAGGETEQYF
cdr3_length: 15
j_call: TRBJ2-7
d_call: TRBD2
v_call: TRBV5-1
clone_size: -

cdr3_nt: TGTGCCAGCAGTGAAGTGGGGCGGGGGAACACCGGGGAGCTGTTTTTT
cdr3_aa: CASSEVGRGNTGELFF
cdr3_length: 16
j_call: TRBJ2-2
d_call: -
v_call: TRBV2
clone_size: -

cdr3_nt: TGTGCCAGCAGTGAATATTTTGGGGGGGTAGGTTTCTTT
cdr3_aa: CASSEYFGGVGFF
cdr3_length: 13
j_call: TRBJ1-1
d_call: -
v_call: TRBV25-1
clone_size: -

cdr3_nt: TGTGCCAGCAGCTTGGGTCAGGCCGACACTTACTATGGCTACACCTTC
cdr3_aa: CASSLGQADTYYGYTF
cdr3_length: 16
j_call: TRBJ1-2
d_call: -
v_call: TRBV5-4
clone_size: -

cdr3_nt: TGTGCCAGCAGTGACGCTGCCCTCAACACTGAAGCTTTCTTT
cdr3_aa: CASSDAALNTEAFF
cdr3_length: 14
j_call: TRBJ1-1
d_call: -
v_call: TRBV2
clone_size: few

cdr3_nt: TGTGCCAGCAGCCCCGGACTAGCGGGGGGGATGGAGCAGTTCTTC
cdr3_aa: CASSPGLAGGMEQFF
cdr3_length: 15
j_call: TRBJ2-1
d_call: TRBD2
v_call: TRBV7-3
clone_size: -

cdr3_nt: TGTGCCAGCAGCCTCAGCTCCTACAATGAGCAGTTCTTC
cdr3_aa: CASSLSSYNEQFF
cdr3_length: 13
j_call: TRBJ2-1
d_call: -
v_call: TRBV27
clone_size: -

cdr3_nt: TGCAGCGTTGAATACCGAGCGGGGGGAGCCTACGAGCAGTACTTC
cdr3_aa: CSVEYRAGGAYEQYF
cdr3_length: 15
j_call: TRBJ2-7
d_call: TRBD2
v_call: TRBV29-1
clone_size: -

cdr3_nt: TGTGCCAGCAGCTTTGGTAGCGGGGGGGGCACCGGGGAGCTGTTTTTT
cdr3_aa: CASSFGSGGGTGELFF
cdr3_length: 16
j_call: TRBJ2-2
d_call: TRBD2
v_call: TRBV5-4
clone_size: -

cdr3_nt: TGTGCCAGCAGCTTGGTCCAGGGGTCGGATGGCTACACCTTC
cdr3_aa: CASSLVQGSDGYTF
cdr3_length: 14
j_call: TRBJ1-2
d_call: -
v_call: TRBV5-4
clone_size: -

cdr3_nt: TGCGCCAGCAGTGAGCAGGGGACTGAAGCTTTCTTT
cdr3_aa: CASSEQGTEAFF
cdr3_length: 12
j_call: TRBJ1-1
d_call: -
v_call: TRBV5-1
clone_size: -

cdr3_nt: TGTGCCAGCAGCGTAGGAAGCGGGGGCCCCACAGATACGCAGTATTTT
cdr3_aa: CASSVGSGGPTDTQYF
cdr3_length: 16
j_call: TRBJ2-3
d_call: TRBD2
v_call: TRBV9
clone_size: once